This T cell receptor beta chain was captured in a study of blood T cell repertoires in COVID-19. Study-wide context: Italy, Spain and the United States were the sources of the convalescent and acute COVID-19 samples. PBMCs, B-cell-depleted T cells, or T cells were the source of the cDNA or gDNA that made up the material.

A few counts support this clone. Sequencing was performed with immunoSEQ multiplex PCR; in TCRdb, only in-frame clones are kept and a portion is missing. Of 250,000 to 350,000 clones listed, roughly 84% are singletons. The Seattle site enrolled patients during active infection and followed them longitudinally. Germline CDR1 reads SGHDT; CDR2 reads YYEEEE. The CDR3 totals 14 residues. V shed 1 base and J shed 4 bases, with 12 bases lying between them. The V gene is TRBV5-6, the J gene TRBJ2-7; TRBD1 is a possible D gene (6 bases). Material: peripheral blood. This TCR came from an older person with COVID-19, enrolled during active disease. CDR3 residues: CASSLSYDRYEQYF. CDR3 in DNA: TGTGCCAGCAGCTTGTCTTATGACAGGTACGAGCAGTACTTC. The complete variable domain, with remaining parts taken from reference TRBV5-6 and TRBJ2-7, reads DAGVTQSPTHLIKTRGQQVTLRCSPKSGHDTVSWYQQALGQGPQFIFQYYEEEERQRGNFPDRFSGHQFPNYSSELNVNALLLGDSALYLCASSLSYDRYEQYFGPGTRLTVT.